The 21 T cell receptor beta chains listed next were all sequenced from one sample in a study of a mutant IDH1 vaccine in newly diagnosed glioma. Time point noted: week 35, safety follow-up. Doses of 300 ug of mutant IDH1 20-mer peptide were given with topical imiquimod. No antigen has been identified for these receptors. Sequencing was performed with immunoSEQ multiplex PCR; in TCRdb, only in-frame clones are kept and a portion is missing. In the table there are tens of thousands of clones, more than 75% of which are singletons. The sequencing used PBMCs, collected from a glioma patient whose treatment included an IDH1 peptide vaccine. Receptors originate from a man younger than 40 with glioma.

A single count supports this clone. J is TRBJ1-1 and V is TRBV4-1; 7 nucleotides align to TRBD1. CDR1 is MGHRA and CDR2 is YSYEKL in the germline V gene. The CDR3 covers 16 residues. The J segment lost 3 bases and the V segment lost 3 bases, leaving 10 bases of the junction unmatched. CDR3 nucleotide sequence: TGCGCCAGCAGCCACCTAGACAGGGAGGCGGACACTGAAGCTTTCTTT. Protein: CASSHLDREADTEAFF.

This clone was seen a single time. The V and J genes are TRBV27 and TRBJ2-7; tentatively, D is TRBD1 (6 bases). Germline V gene sequence: CDR1 MNHEY, CDR2 SMNVEV (reference sequence). Trimming shortened V by 9 bases and J by 4 bases, and 16 bases separated the two germline ends. CDR3 length: 13 amino acids. CDR3 DNA sequence: TGTGCCAGTAGCAGGGGTTTTATGTACGAGCAGTACTTC. This sequence encodes CASSRGFMYEQYF.

The V and J genes are TRBV7-2 and TRBJ1-1, with D tentatively TRBD1 (5 bases). V lost 2 bases and J lost 7, with 14 bases in between. The CDR3 length is 14 residues. CDR1 and CDR2 (germline): SGHTA, FQGNSA. CDR3 loop: CASSLRGKGIEAFF. The CDR3 DNA follows: TGTGCCAGCAGCTTAAGGGGAAAGGGGATTGAAGCTTTCTTT.

J is TRBJ2-3 and V is TRBV5-8; D may match TRBD1 or TRBD2 (6 bases each). Germline V CDR1 and CDR2: SGHTS, YDEGEE. This CDR3 region has 16 residues. With 4 bases removed from V and 3 bases from J, the gap between germline ends came to 18 bases. The CDR3 region is CASSTKEGGRTDTQYF. DNA of the CDR3: TGTGCCAGCAGCACCAAGGAGGGGGGCAGGACAGATACGCAGTATTTT.

The V call is TRBV25-1, the J call TRBJ1-1; D ambiguous. CDR3 length: 13 residues. V shed 3 bases and J shed 1 base, with 6 bases lying between them. Germline CDR1 MGHDK, CDR2 SYGVNS. CDR3 sequence: CASSDSENTEAFF. CDR3 in DNA: TGTGCCAGCAGTGATTCGGAGAACACTGAAGCTTTCTTT. Full variable domain (rest looked up from reference TRBV25-1 and TRBJ1-1): EADIYQTPRYLVIGTGKKITLECSQTMGHDKMYWYQQDPGMELHLIHYSYGVNSTEKGDLSSESTVSRIRTEHFPLTLESARPSHTSQYLCASSDSENTEAFFGQGTRLTVV.

The chain carries TRBV5-6 and TRBJ1-3; D is unresolved. In germline, CDR1 is SGHDT, CDR2 YYEEEE. The CDR3 loop spans 12 amino acids. The germline V and J ends were trimmed by 0 bases and 3 bases, with 1 base remaining between them. DNA for the CDR3: TGTGCCAGCAGCTTGGTTGGAAACACCATATATTTT. It codes for CASSLVGNTIYF.

The count of this clone is one. The chain has TRBV19 and TRBJ2-7; unclear D gene. The CDR3 has 13 residues. Germline assignment: CDR1 LNHDA and CDR2 SQIVND (reference sequence). With 5 bases removed from V and 6 bases from J, the gap between germline ends came to 14 bases. In DNA form, the CDR3 reads TGTGCCAGTAGTTACCAGCCCCAGACCGAGCAGTACTTC. Amino acid sequence: CASSYQPQTEQYF.

This rearrangement joins TRBV5-1 to TRBJ1-1, with TRBD1 as a possible D gene (6 bases). The CDR3 loop spans 14 amino acids. CDR1 and CDR2 (germline): SGHRS, YFSETQ. The germline V and J ends were trimmed by 3 bases and 1 base, with 10 bases remaining between them. The CDR3, as DNA: TGCGCCAGCAGCTCGGACAGACCGAACACTGAAGCTTTCTTT. Amino acids: CASSSDRPNTEAFF.

This chain links TRBV6-5 with TRBJ2-7, with TRBD1 identical over 9 bases. The J segment lost 4 bases and the V segment lost 6 bases, leaving 7 bases of the junction unmatched. CDR3 length equals 14 residues. From germline, CDR1 is MNHEY and CDR2 SVGAGI. CDR3 residues: CASSQGQGGYEQYF. DNA of the CDR3: TGTGCCAGCAGCCAGGGACAGGGTGGGTACGAGCAGTACTTC.

Worth noting for this clone: At one end the junction does not follow the germline gene, possibly because of a read error. The V call is TRBV5-1, the J call TRBJ1-3, with D possibly matching TRBD1 (5 bases). The CDR3 is 17 residues long. CDR1 SGHRS and CDR2 YFSETQ come from the germline V gene. CDR3 amino acids: CASSLGFRGESGSTIYF. The CDR3 DNA sequence: TGCGCCAGCAGCTTGGGATTCCGGGGGGAATCTGGAAGCACCATATATTTT.

The chain recombines TRBV4-1 with TRBJ2-5; D not certain. Looked up from germline, CDR1 is MGHRA and CDR2 is YSYEKL. The CDR3 runs to 13 residues. Trimming stripped 4 bases from V and 4 bases from J, with 10 bases between. CDR3 nucleotide sequence: TGCGCCAGCAGCCTGGGGATAGTAGAGACCCAGTACTTC. This encodes CASSLGIVETQYF.

This clone has only a few counts. The chain employs TRBV5-4 and TRBJ2-1; TRBD2 agrees at 8 bases. Germline V gene lookup returns CDR1 SGHNT and CDR2 YYREEE (reference sequence). The junction had 3 bases not matched to a gene; V was cut back by 2 bases and J by 2 bases. The CDR3 totals 15 residues. The CDR3 DNA reads TGTGCCAGCAGCTTTAGCGGGGTCCCCTACAATGAGCAGTTCTTC. Its protein product is CASSFSGVPYNEQFF.

This chain uses TRBV13 with TRBJ2-5; the D gene is possibly TRBD2 (6 bases). The germline CDR1 and CDR2 sequences are PRHDT and FYEKMQ (reference sequence). This CDR3 has 13 amino acids. Trimming pared 7 bases from V and 5 bases from J, leaving 14 bases between. CDR3 DNA: TGTGCCAGCACCTCGGCGGGGCAGGAGACCCAGTACTTC. Translated: CASTSAGQETQYF.

The chain is built from TRBV29-1 and TRBJ1-5; D remains ambiguous. The CDR3 has 12 amino acids. The V end lost 4 bases, the J end lost 4 bases, and 8 bases lay between the germline ends. The germline V gene encodes CDR1 SQVTM and CDR2 ANQGSEA. The CDR3 DNA reads TGCAGCGTTGGCGAAGGGAATCAGCCCCAGCATTTT. This sequence encodes CSVGEGNQPQHF.

The gene calls are TRBV28 and TRBJ1-1; a possible D gene is TRBD1 (5 bases). The germline V gene has CDR1 MDHEN and CDR2 SYDVKM. The CDR3 is 14 residues long. The V end lost 2 bases, the J end lost 4 bases, and 11 bases lay between the germline ends. The CDR3 here is CASSLQGWGTEAFF. The CDR3 DNA sequence: TGTGCCAGCAGTTTACAGGGTTGGGGCACTGAAGCTTTCTTT.

The CDR3 is CASSRGQGNEQYF. The CDR3 DNA sequence: TGTGCCAGCTCACGCGGACAGGGGAACGAGCAGTACTTC. The genes are TRBV18 and TRBJ2-7; TRBD1 agrees at 9 bases. CDR1 and CDR2 (germline): KGHSH, LQKENI. This CDR3 is 13 amino acids long. With V trimmed by 4 bases and J by 5 bases, 3 bases remained unmatched.

This chain uses TRBV27 with TRBJ2-7, with 7 bases matching TRBD2. CDR1 is MNHEY, CDR2 SMNVEV, per germline (reference sequence). The trim removed 3 bases at V and 2 bases at J, leaving 7 bases unmatched. This CDR3 region has 15 residues. The CDR3 DNA follows: TGTGCCAGCAGTTTTAGCGGACTAGGGGCCTACGAGCAGTACTTC. It translates to CASSFSGLGAYEQYF.

The rearrangement links TRBV11-1 to TRBJ1-1; 7 nucleotides line up with TRBD1. Trimming removed 5 bases from V and 7 bases from J; junction bases left unmatched: 10. CDR1 and CDR2 (germline): SGHAT, FQDESV (reference sequence). This CDR3 has 14 residues. CDR3 protein: CASSRVSRGSEAFF. The CDR3, as DNA: TGTGCCAGCAGCAGGGTATCCAGGGGGAGTGAAGCTTTCTTT.

The chain recombines TRBV29-1 with TRBJ2-3, with TRBD2 as a possible D gene (5 bases). This CDR3 contains 17 residues. Trimming removed 1 base from V and 0 bases from J, with 17 bases in between. CDR1 SQVTM and CDR2 ANQGSEA come from the germline V gene. The CDR3 sequence: CSVEAGRPPSSTDTQYF. The CDR3 nucleotides are TGCAGCGTTGAAGCGGGAAGGCCCCCTTCTAGCACAGATACGCAGTATTTT.

The V call is TRBV28, the J call TRBJ2-1; D not resolved. Trimming stripped 5 bases from V and 4 bases from J, with 6 bases between. CDR1 and CDR2 from the germline V gene are MDHEN and SYDVKM. This CDR3 is built from 12 residues. The CDR3 is CASSPQYNEQFF. The DNA of the CDR3 is TGTGCCAGCAGTCCCCAGTACAATGAGCAGTTCTTC.

The J gene is TRBJ1-1, the V gene TRBV9; maybe TRBD1 (5 bases). CDR3 size: 15 residues. V was pared by 3 bases and J by 0 bases, with 12 bases between. The V gene's germline CDR1 is SGDLS and CDR2 YYNGEE. The CDR3 DNA reads TGTGCCAGCAGCGACGTGGGGGTCATGAACACTGAAGCTTTCTTT. It codes for CASSDVGVMNTEAFF.